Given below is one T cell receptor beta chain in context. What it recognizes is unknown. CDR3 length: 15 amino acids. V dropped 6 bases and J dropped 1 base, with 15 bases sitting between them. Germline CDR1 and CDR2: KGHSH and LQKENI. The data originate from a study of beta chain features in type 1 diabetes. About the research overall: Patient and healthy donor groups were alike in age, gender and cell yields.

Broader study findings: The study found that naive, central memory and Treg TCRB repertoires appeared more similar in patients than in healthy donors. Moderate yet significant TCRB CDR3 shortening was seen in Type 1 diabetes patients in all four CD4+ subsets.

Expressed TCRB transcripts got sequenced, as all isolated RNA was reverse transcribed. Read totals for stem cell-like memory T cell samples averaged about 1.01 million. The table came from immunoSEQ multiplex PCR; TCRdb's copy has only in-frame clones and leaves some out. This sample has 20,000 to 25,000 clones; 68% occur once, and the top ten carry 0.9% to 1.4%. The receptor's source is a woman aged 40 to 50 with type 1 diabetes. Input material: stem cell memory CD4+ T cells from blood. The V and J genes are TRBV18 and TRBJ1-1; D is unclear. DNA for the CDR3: TGTGCCAGCTCTCCCCTGGGGAGCCAGAACACTGAAGCTTTCTTT. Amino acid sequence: CASSPLGSQNTEAFF. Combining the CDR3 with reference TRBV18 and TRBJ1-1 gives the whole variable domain NAGVMQNPRHLVRRRGQEARLRCSPMKGHSHVYWYRQLPEEGLKFMVYLQKENIIDESGMPKERFSAEFPKEGPSILRIQQVVRGDSAAYFCASSPLGSQNTEAFFGQGTRLTVV.